These 7 T cell receptor beta chains were sequenced from one sample in a study of blood T cell repertoires in COVID-19 (dated by TCRdb to 2020 to 2022). The library was built by means of the immunoSEQ multiplex PCR assay. Drawn from immuneACCESS, this table holds only the in-frame rearrangements with V and J called that TCRdb kept. Clones are partly lost; checked studies trace under half to an unresolved V gene and leave the rest unexplained. The sample table lists around 51,000 clones, around nine tenths of them with a count of one. The top ten constitute under 6.5% of the sample. What was sequenced was peripheral blood. These receptors were obtained from a man in his 70s with acute or convalescent COVID-19.

This clone was counted a single time. The rearrangement uses TRBV4-3 and TRBJ2-3; the match to TRBD2 covers 11 bases. The CDR3 runs 16 residues. Trimming at V came to 4 bases and at J to 3 bases, leaving 6 bases not matched to a gene. CDR1 is LGHNA, CDR2 YSLEER, per germline. CDR3 DNA sequence: TGCGCCAGCAGCCCGCTCAGACTAGCGGGAACAGATACGCAGTATTTT. This gives the protein CASSPLRLAGTDTQYF.

The chain recombines TRBV9 with TRBJ2-3, with 9 bases aligning to TRBD2. Germline loops: CDR1 SGDLS, CDR2 YYNGEE. The CDR3 consists of 16 residues. V was pared by 0 bases and J by 1 base, with 3 bases of the junction left unmatched. CDR3 in amino acids: CASSVVAGGGTDTQYF. The CDR3 bases are TGTGCCAGCAGCGTAGTGGCGGGGGGGGGCACAGATACGCAGTATTTT.

The chain is built from TRBV24-1 and TRBJ2-5, with 10 nucleotides matching TRBD2. There are 16 residues in the CDR3. V was clipped by 6 bases and J by 5 bases; unmatched bases: 11. The germline gives CDR1 KGHDR, CDR2 SFDVKD. The CDR3 loop is CATSLSSGGFGETQYF. In DNA, the CDR3 is TGTGCCACCAGTTTATCTAGCGGGGGTTTTGGGGAGACCCAGTACTTC.

This rearrangement joins TRBV4-3 to TRBJ2-2; TRBD1 is a possible D gene (8 bases). The CDR3 runs to 16 residues. Germline V gene lookup returns CDR1 LGHNA and CDR2 YSLEER. Trimming removed 4 bases from V and 1 base from J, with 13 bases in between. CDR3 protein: CASSPHRGGNTGELFF. Written as DNA, the CDR3 is TGCGCCAGCAGCCCTCACAGGGGGGGGAACACCGGGGAGCTGTTTTTT.

This chain joins TRBV6-2 or TRBV6-3 and TRBJ1-2; 8 nucleotides line up with TRBD1. The CDR3 sequence is 15 residues long. Germline trimming cut 0 bases from V and 4 bases from J; bases unmatched to any gene: 4. Germline values: CDR1 MNHEY, CDR2 SVGEGT. The CDR3 reads CASSYSPGGSYGYTF. CDR3 DNA: TGTGCCAGCAGTTACTCGCCAGGGGGCAGCTATGGCTACACCTTC.

J is TRBJ2-1 and V is TRBV7-2; the D gene is possibly TRBD2 (5 bases). Germline lookup yields CDR1 SGHTA and CDR2 FQGNSA. V lost 1 base to trimming and J lost 0 bases, with 7 bases between them. This CDR3 has 15 amino acids. The CDR3 DNA reads TGTGCCAGCAGCTTAGTAGCGAGCTCCTACAATGAGCAGTTCTTC. Residues: CASSLVASSYNEQFF.

V is TRBV19 and J is TRBJ1-4; TRBD1 might be the D (5 bases). Germline V gene data show CDR1 as LNHDA and CDR2 as SQIVND (reference sequence). Trimming left V 5 bases short and J 2 bases short, with 12 bases between. CDR3 length equals 15 residues. The CDR3 here is CASSAPGNTNEKLFF. DNA for the CDR3: TGTGCCAGTAGTGCCCCAGGGAACACTAATGAAAAACTGTTTTTT.